Below, 23 T cell receptor beta chains from the same sample are listed, as sequenced in a study of T cell changes during pregnancy in multiple sclerosis. Repertoires were generated with immunoSEQ multiplex PCR, while TCRdb's copy carries only in-frame clones and drops some. Of some 40,000 clones listed, 80% to 90% were seen once; the top ten hold about 0.51%. The sequencing used CD4+ T cells from peripheral blood mononuclear cells, collected in the first trimester of pregnancy. These receptors all stem from a female donor with multiple sclerosis, enrolled in a pregnancy study.

V is TRBV11-2 and J is TRBJ1-2, with 8 positions matching TRBD1. This CDR3 has 14 residues. The germline V gene encodes CDR1 SGHAT and CDR2 FQNNGV. The J segment lost 5 bases and the V segment lost 5 bases, leaving 7 bases of the junction unmatched. The CDR3 is CASSPGTGSYGYTF. CDR3 DNA: TGTGCCAGCAGCCCCGGGACAGGCTCTTATGGCTACACCTTC.

The chain has TRBV7-8 and TRBJ2-7; 12 nucleotides align to TRBD2. The J segment lost 7 bases and the V segment lost 1 base, leaving 8 bases of the junction unmatched. This CDR3 contains 16 residues. In germline, CDR1 is SGHVS, CDR2 FQNEAQ. The CDR3 nucleotides are TGTGCCAGCAGCTTAGGAGGACTAGCGGGGACGGCGGAGCAGTACTTC. It is translated as CASSLGGLAGTAEQYF.

The V and J genes are TRBV30 and TRBJ1-4; D is perhaps TRBD1 (6 bases). V shed 4 bases and J shed 3 bases, with 21 bases lying between them. Germline loops: CDR1 GTSNPN, CDR2 SVGIG (reference sequence). This CDR3 has 17 residues. In DNA, the CDR3 is TGTGCCTGGACCCGGGGGGGGGCTCGGCCAGCTAATGAAAAACTGTTTTTT. Translating it yields CAWTRGGARPANEKLFF.

The chain joins TRBV14 to TRBJ2-1, with 15 bases lining up with TRBD2. Germline V gene lookup returns CDR1 SGHDN and CDR2 FVKESK. With V trimmed by 6 bases and J by 1 base, 7 bases remained unmatched. This CDR3 has 18 residues. The CDR3 nucleotides read TGTGCCAGCAGACAGGGACTAGCGGGAGGCGATTCCTACAATGAGCAGTTCTTC. Encoded protein: CASRQGLAGGDSYNEQFF.

The chain joins TRBV4-3 to TRBJ1-6, with 9 bases fitting TRBD1. Germline trimming cut 4 bases from V and 8 bases from J; bases unmatched to any gene: 3. The CDR3 has 14 residues. From germline, CDR1 is LGHNA and CDR2 YSLEER. Written as DNA, the CDR3 is TGCGCCAGCAGCCTTTGGACAGGGGATTCACCCCTCCACTTT. This sequence encodes CASSLWTGDSPLHF.

The V gene is TRBV19, the J gene TRBJ1-5; the D gene is possibly TRBD1 (6 bases). The germline V gene has CDR1 LNHDA and CDR2 SQIVND (reference sequence). The CDR3 contains 13 residues. Trimming pared 5 bases from V and 3 bases from J, leaving 8 bases between. In nucleotides, the CDR3 is TGTGCCAGTAGTCCGGGACACAATCAGCCCCAGCATTTT. Translation gives CASSPGHNQPQHF.

This sequence joins TRBV19 and TRBJ1-1, with D unresolved. CDR3 length: 13 residues. Germline V CDR1 and CDR2: LNHDA, SQIVND (reference sequence). The V gene lost 5 bases and the J gene lost 4 bases, with 11 bases spanning the gap. The CDR3 protein is CASSPRESTEAFF. The DNA for the CDR3 is TGTGCCAGTAGTCCCCGCGAGTCCACTGAAGCTTTCTTT.

The chain carries TRBV18 and TRBJ2-3, with D unresolved. This CDR3 is 14 amino acids long. Germline CDR1 KGHSH, CDR2 LQKENI. V was pared by 2 bases and J by 3 bases, with 9 bases between. CDR3 bases: TGTGCCAGCTCACCAACCCGGGTAACAGATACGCAGTATTTT. The encoded protein is CASSPTRVTDTQYF.

This clone appeared once. The J gene is TRBJ2-7, the V gene TRBV27; a possible D gene is TRBD2 (5 bases). The germline V and J ends were trimmed by 2 bases and 8 bases, with 16 bases remaining between them. Germline V lookup: CDR1 MNHEY, CDR2 SMNVEV (reference sequence). The CDR3 loop spans 14 amino acids. As DNA, the CDR3 is TGTGCCAGCAGTTTACTCACCGGGATCCTAAAGCAGTACTTC. Its translation is CASSLLTGILKQYF.

The chain combines TRBV19 with TRBJ1-1, with D tentatively TRBD1 (5 bases). This CDR3 region has 14 residues. V was trimmed by 1 base and J by 0 bases, leaving 6 bases between them. Germline assignment: CDR1 LNHDA and CDR2 SQIVND (reference sequence). CDR3 bases: TGTGCCAGTAGTATAGGCAGGGTGAACACTGAAGCTTTCTTT. Its translation is CASSIGRVNTEAFF.

The chain has TRBV11-3 and TRBJ2-2; perhaps TRBD2 as D (5 bases). The CDR3 runs 14 residues. Germline V lookup: CDR1 SGHNT, CDR2 YENEEA. V was cut by 6 bases and J by 7 bases, with 15 bases left in between. CDR3 region: CASSPRTGSGELFF. As DNA, the CDR3 is TGTGCCAGCAGTCCTAGAACGGGGAGCGGGGAGCTGTTTTTT.

This sequence joins TRBV30 and TRBJ2-7; 7 bases fit TRBD1. The J segment lost 6 bases and the V segment lost 2 bases, leaving 13 bases of the junction unmatched. The length of the CDR3 is 15 residues. Germline CDR1 is GTSNPN and CDR2 is SVGIG (reference sequence). The CDR3 protein is CAWSPDGSGGREQYF. CDR3 DNA sequence: TGTGCCTGGAGTCCCGACGGGTCAGGGGGACGCGAGCAGTACTTC.

CDR3 loop: CASSGPGQGGSGELFF. The CDR3 bases are TGCGCCAGCAGCGGCCCTGGACAGGGAGGATCCGGGGAGCTGTTTTTT. The J gene is TRBJ2-2, the V gene TRBV5-1, with 8 positions matching TRBD1. The CDR3 length is 16 residues. J was trimmed by 6 bases and V by 4 bases; bases with no gene match: 11. Germline V gene lookup returns CDR1 SGHRS and CDR2 YFSETQ.

The chain couples TRBV2 to TRBJ1-5; 8 bases line up with TRBD1. The CDR3 consists of 14 residues. V shed 8 bases and J 0 bases; nucleotides not matched to a gene: 3. Germline V gene sequence: CDR1 SNHLY, CDR2 FYNNEI. The CDR3 protein is CASADRDSNQPQHF. CDR3 in DNA: TGTGCCAGCGCGGACAGGGATAGCAATCAGCCCCAGCATTTT.

This clone is a singleton in its sample. The DNA of the CDR3 is TGTGCCAGCAGTGAAGCAGGAGGTCTTTACGGCTACACCTTC. Its translation is CASSEAGGLYGYTF. This chain uses TRBV2 with TRBJ1-2; no reliable D call. The CDR3 is made up of 14 amino acids. Trimming stripped 0 bases from V and 8 bases from J, with 13 bases between. Germline values: CDR1 SNHLY, CDR2 FYNNEI.

This clone was seen once. The CDR3 nucleotides are TGTGCCAGCAGTTACTCGACGGGAGGAAACACCATATATTTT. It is translated as CASSYSTGGNTIYF. This sequence joins TRBV6-5 and TRBJ1-3; D gene ambiguous. The CDR3 runs to 14 residues. Per germline, CDR1 MNHEY and CDR2 SVGAGI. Trimming pared 0 bases from V and 4 bases from J, leaving 7 bases between.

This clone was counted a single time. The chain has TRBV7-8 and TRBJ1-1; a weak D match, TRBD1 (5 bases). The CDR3 is made up of 15 amino acids. Trimming pared 6 bases from V and 0 bases from J, leaving 14 bases between. Per germline, CDR1 SGHVS and CDR2 FQNEAQ. The CDR3 DNA is TGTGCCAGCAGGGCTAGTGACAGTATGAACACTGAAGCTTTCTTT. This translates into CASRASDSMNTEAFF. The whole variable domain, remainder taken from reference TRBV7-8 and TRBJ1-1, is GAGVSQSPRYKVAKRGQDVALRCDPISGHVSLFWYQQALGQGPEFLTYFQNEAQLDKSGLPSDRFFAERPEGSVSTLKIQRTQQEDSAVYLCASRASDSMNTEAFFGQGTRLTVV.

The table lists this clone with a count of one. Here the CDR3 reads CAWKRQGRYGYTF. The CDR3 coding sequence is TGTGCCTGGAAACGACAGGGACGCTATGGCTACACCTTC. The chain has TRBV30 and TRBJ1-2, with TRBD1 matching 7 bases. V lost 4 bases to trimming and J lost 4 bases; unmatched junction nucleotides: 6. Germline lookup yields CDR1 GTSNPN and CDR2 SVGIG (reference sequence). The CDR3 contains 13 residues.

This clone came up a few times. The rearrangement uses TRBV6-1 and TRBJ1-2, with D possibly being TRBD1 (5 bases). The length of the CDR3 is 13 residues. Germline CDR1 is MNHNS and CDR2 is SASEGT. V lost 2 bases and J 8 bases, leaving 12 bases between the germline ends. The CDR3 DNA follows: TGTGCCAGCAGTGAAAAGGGGAGGGAGGGCTACACCTTC. The encoded protein is CASSEKGREGYTF.

This clone was counted only a few times. J is TRBJ1-1 and V is TRBV9; 7 bases match TRBD1. The CDR3 loop spans 12 amino acids. The trim removed 4 bases at V and 7 bases at J, leaving 4 bases unmatched. CDR1 SGDLS and CDR2 YYNGEE come from the germline V gene. CDR3 DNA sequence: TGTGCCAGCAGCACCAGGACAGGTGAAGCTTTCTTT. Translation: CASSTRTGEAFF.

The chain uses TRBV5-4 and TRBJ2-5; 11 bases fit TRBD2. The CDR3 spans 15 residues. Trimming took 0 bases from V and 2 from J; bases not matched to a gene: 0. In germline, CDR1 is SGHNT, CDR2 YYREEE (reference sequence). Written as DNA, the CDR3 is TGTGCCAGCAGCTTGGCTAGCGGGGGGCAAGAGACCCAGTACTTC. This gives the protein CASSLASGGQETQYF.

This chain links TRBV18 with TRBJ1-2; 7 bases are shared with TRBD1. Germline V gene data show CDR1 as KGHSH and CDR2 as LQKENI. The CDR3 consists of 15 residues. V shed 1 base and J 2 bases; nucleotides not matched to a gene: 4. In DNA form, the CDR3 reads TGTGCCAGCTCACCACTCTTGGACAGGAACTATGGCTACACCTTC. Amino acid sequence: CASSPLLDRNYGYTF.

This chain uses TRBV19 with TRBJ2-3; D may be TRBD1 (6 bases). This CDR3 is 13 amino acids long. Germline values: CDR1 LNHDA, CDR2 SQIVND (reference sequence). Trimming took off 4 bases at V and 3 bases at J, with 8 bases between the two ends. The CDR3 region is CASSNRVTDTQYF. The CDR3 region has the DNA TGTGCCAGTAGTAACAGGGTTACAGATACGCAGTATTTT.